This T cell receptor beta chain emerged from a study of CD8+ T cells in alopecia areata. Treatment specified: oral pan-JAK inhibitor, 5-10 mg twice daily. Reverse transcribed after extraction, RNA yielded cDNA as the sequencing template. TCRdb's table, derived via immunoSEQ multiplex PCR, lists solely in-frame clones and lacks some. The sample shows under 300,000 clones, approximately 60% of them seen only once. This clone has a handful of counts. Germline assignment: CDR1 SQVTM and CDR2 ANQGSEA. This CDR3 has 12 amino acids. V was pared by 2 bases and J by 4 bases, with 6 bases between. The sequences come from CD4+ T cells sorted from blood, collected at week 52, from a patient treated with tofacitinib. The chain links TRBV29-1 to TRBJ2-1; D is unclear. This TCR was sampled from a human donor with alopecia areata. This chain's CDR3 is CSVEQIYNEQFF. The CDR3 nucleotides are TGCAGCGTTGAACAGATTTACAATGAGCAGTTCTTC.